What follows are 14 T cell receptor beta chains derived from one specimen sequenced in a study of blood T cells in healthy people across ages. A second PCR of about 6 to 11 cycles used a sample-barcoded 5' primer and a J-beta primer mix. TCRdb reprocessed the 5' RACE reads with MiXCR, giving one entry per CDR3 protein. The table records 1.8 million or so distinct CDR3 sequences, about 39% of them present only once. What was sequenced was blood. The receptors were sampled from a human donor in good health.

With respect to this clonotype: An end of the junction does not agree with germline; a read error may underlie this. V usage is TRBV12-5 and J usage is TRBJ2-5, with D perhaps TRBD1 (6 bases). Per germline, CDR1 LGHNT and CDR2 FRNRAP. The CDR3 is 15 residues long. CDR3 DNA sequence: TGTGCTGGTGGCAAAGGGACATCGTACCAAGAGACCCAGTACTTC. This sequence encodes CAGGKGTSYQETQYF.

The J gene is TRBJ1-2, the V gene TRBV7-9; D may be TRBD1 (5 bases). Trimming pared 5 bases from V and 8 bases from J, leaving 12 bases between. Germline CDR1 SEHNR, CDR2 FQNEAQ (reference sequence). CDR3 length: 12 residues. CDR3 amino acids: CASSPGLWGYTF. The CDR3 nucleotides read TGTGCCAGCAGCCCGGGACTCTGGGGCTACACCTTC. Variable domain in full (rest from reference TRBV7-9 and TRBJ1-2): DTGVSQNPRHKITKRGQNVTFRCDPISEHNRLYWYRQTLGQGPEFLTYFQNEAQLEKSRLLSDRFSAERPKGSFSTLEIQRTEQGDSAMYLCASSPGLWGYTFGSGTRLTVV.

This clonotype has only a few counts. The chain combines TRBV24-1 with TRBJ2-6; 7 nucleotides agree with TRBD1. The germline CDR1 and CDR2 sequences are KGHDR and SFDVKD. The junction had 2 bases not matched to a gene; V was cut back by 2 bases and J by 2 bases. The CDR3 sequence is 16 residues long. The CDR3: CATSDSTGTGANVLTF. The CDR3 region has the DNA TGTGCCACCAGTGATTCGACAGGGACTGGGGCCAACGTCCTGACTTTC.

This sequence joins TRBV5-6 and TRBJ2-7; TRBD1 is a possible D gene (8 bases). The CDR3 loop spans 16 amino acids. V was shortened by 3 bases and J by 7 bases, with 23 bases between the two germline ends. Germline V lookup: CDR1 SGHDT, CDR2 YYEEEE. This CDR3 reads CASSWMSTGGGGEQYF. For the CDR3, the DNA is TGTGCCAGCAGCTGGATGTCTACAGGGGGAGGGGGAGAGCAGTACTTC.

The chain carries TRBV5-6 and TRBJ2-5; D call uncertain. The DNA matches TRBJ2-7 better at its end, which makes the J call doubtful. This CDR3 has 13 residues. Germline-derived CDR1 and CDR2 are SGHDT and YYEEEE. The CDR3 loop is CASSLNTDYEQYF. The CDR3 nucleotides are TGTGCCAGCAGCTTGAATACAGACTACGAGCAGTACTTC.

V and J are TRBV29-1 and TRBJ1-2, with D perhaps TRBD1 (5 bases). The CDR3 runs to 12 residues. Germline-derived CDR1 and CDR2 are SQVTM and ANQGSEA. The CDR3 region has the DNA TGCAGTGTCACGGGGCAGTCTCGGGGCTACACCTTC. It translates to CSVTGQSRGYTF.

J is TRBJ2-1 and V is TRBV29-1; 10 bases match TRBD1. V lost 1 base to trimming and J lost 3 bases; unmatched junction nucleotides: 6. The CDR3 sequence is 16 residues long. CDR1 is SQVTM, CDR2 ANQGSEA, per germline. The CDR3 protein is CSVEVLRTGGYNEQFF. As DNA, the CDR3 is TGCAGCGTTGAAGTGTTGAGGACAGGGGGCTACAATGAGCAGTTCTTC.

V usage is TRBV29-1 and J usage is TRBJ1-5, with D uncertain. V shed 7 bases and J shed 4 bases, with 17 bases lying between them. Germline values: CDR1 SQVTM, CDR2 ANQGSEA. This CDR3 has 14 residues. The CDR3 spells CSAAEGGVNQPQHF. CDR3 sequence (DNA): TGCAGCGCCGCAGAAGGCGGTGTAAATCAGCCCCAGCATTTT. Drawing the rest from reference TRBV29-1 and TRBJ1-5, the complete variable domain is SAVISQKPSRDICQRGTSLTIQCQVDSQVTMMFWYRQQPGQSLTLIATANQGSEATYESGFVIDKFPISRPNLTFSTLTVSNMSPEDSSIYLCSAAEGGVNQPQHFGDGTRLSIL.

This clonotype appeared a few times. This sequence joins TRBV20-1 and TRBJ2-3, with 7 nucleotides matching TRBD1. V gave up 5 bases and J gave up 0 bases; unmatched junction bases: 8. Germline CDR1 is DFQATT and CDR2 is SNEGSKA (reference sequence). This CDR3 comprises 15 residues. CDR3: CSAWEGGSSTDTQYF. DNA of the CDR3: TGCAGTGCTTGGGAAGGGGGCTCGAGCACAGATACGCAGTATTTT.

This chain joins TRBV28 and TRBJ1-5; 8 bases agree with TRBD1. After removal of 10 bases from V and 5 bases from J, the junction contained 7 bases not matched to a gene. Germline V CDR1 and CDR2: MDHEN, SYDVKM. The length of the CDR3 is 13 residues. Here the CDR3 reads CAIGQGSYQPQHF. CDR3 in DNA: TGTGCCATAGGACAGGGTAGTTATCAGCCCCAGCATTTT.

This clonotype was detected a few times. The chain couples TRBV11-2 to TRBJ2-1; weak D call: TRBD2 (5 bases). V was clipped by 3 bases and J by 4 bases, with 13 bases between them. Per the germline V gene, CDR1 is SGHAT and CDR2 is FQNNGV. CDR3 length: 15 residues. As DNA, the CDR3 is TGTGCCAGCAGCTTCGGTGATGGACTTTACAATGAGCAGTTCTTC. It translates to CASSFGDGLYNEQFF.

The V and J genes are TRBV6-2 or TRBV6-3 and TRBJ2-7, with 7 bases aligning to TRBD1. CDR3 size: 15 residues. V was pared by 2 bases and J by 3 bases, with 7 bases of the junction left unmatched. The germline CDR1 and CDR2 sequences are MNHEY and SVGEGT. The CDR3 bases are TGTGCCAGCAGTTACGGAACGGGACAGCTCTACGAGCAGTACTTC. Translation: CASSYGTGQLYEQYF.

The chain uses TRBV3-1 and TRBJ2-1, with unresolved D. Germline V gene data show CDR1 as LGHDT and CDR2 as YNNKEL (reference sequence). Trimming removed 3 bases at V and 3 bases at J, with 9 bases between. The CDR3 runs to 14 residues. The CDR3 is CASSQDAFYNEQFF. The CDR3 DNA reads TGTGCCAGCAGCCAGGACGCATTCTACAATGAGCAGTTCTTC.

The chain carries TRBV29-1 and TRBJ1-4; D possibly corresponds to TRBD1 (6 bases). There are 14 residues in the CDR3. Germline assignment: CDR1 SQVTM and CDR2 ANQGSEA. V lost 7 bases to trimming and J lost 5 bases, with 17 bases between them. DNA for the CDR3: TGCAGCGCAACGATCGGGACAAAAAATGAAAAACTGTTTTTT. Translation gives CSATIGTKNEKLFF.